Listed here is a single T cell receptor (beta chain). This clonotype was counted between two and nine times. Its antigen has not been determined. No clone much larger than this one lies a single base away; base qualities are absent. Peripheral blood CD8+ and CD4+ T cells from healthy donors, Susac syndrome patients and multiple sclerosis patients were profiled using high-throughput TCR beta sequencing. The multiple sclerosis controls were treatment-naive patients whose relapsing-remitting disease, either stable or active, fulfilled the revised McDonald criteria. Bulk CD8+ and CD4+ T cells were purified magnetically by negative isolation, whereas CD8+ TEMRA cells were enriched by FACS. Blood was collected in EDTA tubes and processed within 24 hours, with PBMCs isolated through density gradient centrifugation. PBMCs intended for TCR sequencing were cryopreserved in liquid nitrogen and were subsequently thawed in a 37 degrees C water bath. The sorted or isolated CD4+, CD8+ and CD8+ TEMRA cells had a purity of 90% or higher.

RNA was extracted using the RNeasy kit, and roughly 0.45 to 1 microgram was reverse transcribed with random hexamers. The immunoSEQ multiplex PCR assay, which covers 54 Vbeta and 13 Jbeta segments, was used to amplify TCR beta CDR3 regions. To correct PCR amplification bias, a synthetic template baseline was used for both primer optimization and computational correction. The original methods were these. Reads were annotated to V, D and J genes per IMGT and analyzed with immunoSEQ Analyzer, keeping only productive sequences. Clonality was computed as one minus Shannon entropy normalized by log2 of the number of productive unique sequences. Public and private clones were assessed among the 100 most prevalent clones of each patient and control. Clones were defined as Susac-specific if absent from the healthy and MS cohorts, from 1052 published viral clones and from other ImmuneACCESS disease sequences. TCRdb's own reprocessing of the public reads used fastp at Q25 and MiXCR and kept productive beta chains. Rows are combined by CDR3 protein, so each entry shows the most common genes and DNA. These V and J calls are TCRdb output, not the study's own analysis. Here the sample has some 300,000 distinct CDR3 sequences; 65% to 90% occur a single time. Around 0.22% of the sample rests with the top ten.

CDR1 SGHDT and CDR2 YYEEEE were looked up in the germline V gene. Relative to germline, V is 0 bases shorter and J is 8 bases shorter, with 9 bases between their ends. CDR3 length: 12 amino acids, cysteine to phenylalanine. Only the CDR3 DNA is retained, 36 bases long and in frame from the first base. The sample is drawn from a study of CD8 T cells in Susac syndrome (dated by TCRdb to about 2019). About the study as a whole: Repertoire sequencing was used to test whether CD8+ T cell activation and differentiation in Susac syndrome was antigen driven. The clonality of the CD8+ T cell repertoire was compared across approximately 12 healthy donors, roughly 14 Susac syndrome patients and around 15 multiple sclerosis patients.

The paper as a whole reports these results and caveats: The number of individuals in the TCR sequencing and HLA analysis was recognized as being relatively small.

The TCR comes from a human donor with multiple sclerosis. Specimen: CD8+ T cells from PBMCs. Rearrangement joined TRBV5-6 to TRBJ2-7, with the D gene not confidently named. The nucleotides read TGTGCCAGCAGCTTGGACCGGAAAAAGCAGTACTTC. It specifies CASSLDRKKQYF.